This T cell receptor (beta chain) was recovered during a study of T cells after yellow fever vaccination. In TCRdb, the 5' RACE reads were re-called with MiXCR into one record per CDR3 protein. The data show fewer than 350,000 distinct CDR3 sequences, with 8.5% to 10% seen just once and roughly 18% held by the top ten. The V gene lost 1 base and the J gene lost 0 bases, with 7 bases spanning the gap. Germline loops: CDR1 KGHSH, CDR2 LQKENI. The CDR3 is made up of 15 amino acids. This clonotype was seen only a few times. The chain combines TRBV18 with TRBJ1-3; D remains unclear. The sequencing used PBMCs, collected on the day of the first yellow fever vaccination. The TCR was taken from a man aged 18 to 29 who received the YFV17D yellow fever vaccine. As DNA, the CDR3 is TGTGCCAGCTCACCACTTACAGACTCTGGAAACACCATATATTTT. This gives the protein CASSPLTDSGNTIYF. Drawing the rest from reference TRBV18 and TRBJ1-3, the complete variable domain is NAGVMQNPRHLVRRRGQEARLRCSPMKGHSHVYWYRQLPEEGLKFMVYLQKENIIDESGMPKERFSAEFPKEGPSILRIQQVVRGDSAAYFCASSPLTDSGNTIYFGEGSWLTVV.